Listed here are 8 T cell receptor beta chains from one sample, sequenced in a study of Ad26.COV2.S vaccination and SARS-CoV-2 variants. The table came from immunoSEQ multiplex PCR; TCRdb's copy has only in-frame clones and leaves some out. Of around 450,000 clones listed, about nine tenths are singletons. The treatment was: roughly 18 received Ad26.COV2.S at low or high dose, single or two shots; 5 received placebo; per-sample allocation not given. All samples were drawn on day 63, counting from the first vaccine or placebo injection. The source material was peripheral blood, sampled in a trial of Ad26.COV2.S vaccine versus placebo. The receptors come from a person between 18 and 59 years old who received the Ad26.COV2.S COVID-19 vaccine or a placebo.

The chain is built from TRBV5-1 and TRBJ2-7; 7 positions agree with TRBD2. The CDR3 totals 16 residues. CDR1 SGHRS and CDR2 YFSETQ come from the germline V gene. V lost 4 bases, J lost 6 bases, and 16 bases stayed unmatched. The CDR3 protein is CASSPEGAGSWVEQYF. In DNA, the CDR3 is TGCGCCAGCAGCCCGGAGGGAGCGGGAAGTTGGGTCGAGCAGTACTTC.

V and J are TRBV5-1 and TRBJ2-1; 11 bases fit TRBD2. V shed 8 bases and J 8 bases; nucleotides not matched to a gene: 0. Germline values: CDR1 SGHRS, CDR2 YFSETQ. The CDR3 sequence is 11 residues long. This chain's CDR3 is CASSGRDEQFF. CDR3 bases: TGCGCCAGTAGCGGGAGGGATGAGCAGTTCTTC.

CDR3 loop: CASSPDRGVNEKLFF. As DNA, the CDR3 is TGTGCCAGCAGTCCGGACAGGGGGGTTAATGAAAAACTGTTTTTT. The chain combines TRBV27 with TRBJ1-4, with 10 nucleotides matching TRBD1. V shed 5 bases, J shed 4 bases, and the junction held 4 bases outside the gene matches. The germline CDR1 and CDR2 sequences are MNHEY and SMNVEV (reference sequence). The CDR3 runs to 15 residues.

The chain combines TRBV28 with TRBJ2-1; no definite D call. The length of the CDR3 is 13 residues. CDR1 MDHEN and CDR2 SYDVKM come from the germline V gene. V dropped 3 bases and J dropped 4 bases, with 7 bases sitting between them. The CDR3 loop reads CASSFSGYNEQFF. CDR3 nucleotide sequence: TGTGCCAGCAGTTTCTCCGGGTACAATGAGCAGTTCTTC.

CDR3 nucleotides: TGTGCCACCACCCCCGGGTCTAGCGGGGTCACAGAGACCCAGTACTTC. This sequence encodes CATTPGSSGVTETQYF. The V and J genes are TRBV15 and TRBJ2-5, with 9 bases that match TRBD2. Trimming cost V 7 bases and J 4 bases; bases outside gene matches: 13. The CDR3 runs 16 residues. CDR1 LNHNV and CDR2 YYDKDF come from the germline V gene (reference sequence).

The chain recombines TRBV6-6 with TRBJ1-4, with 7 bases identical to TRBD1. The CDR3 is 15 residues long. Trimming removed 0 bases from V and 8 bases from J; junction bases left unmatched: 6. Germline lookup yields CDR1 MNHNY and CDR2 SVGAGI (reference sequence). CDR3 region: CASSYSEGAREKLFF. The CDR3, as DNA: TGTGCCAGCAGTTACTCAGAGGGGGCAAGGGAAAAACTGTTTTTT.

This clone is a singleton in its sample. This chain uses TRBV2 with TRBJ2-3; tentatively, D is TRBD1 (6 bases). CDR1 and CDR2 (germline): SNHLY, FYNNEI. The V end was cut by 10 bases, the J end by 5 bases, with 19 bases between. The CDR3 is made up of 14 amino acids. CDR3 DNA sequence: TGTGCCACCCCCCTGGGGGCGGCAAAAGATACGCAGTATTTT. Translated, it gives CATPLGAAKDTQYF.

J is TRBJ2-1 and V is TRBV5-4, with D perhaps matching TRBD2 (5 bases). The length of the CDR3 is 12 residues. V was clipped by 4 bases and J by 8 bases, with 10 bases between them. CDR1 is SGHNT, CDR2 YYREEE, per germline (reference sequence). CDR3 amino acids: CASSPTGYEQFF. In nucleotides, the CDR3 is TGTGCCAGCAGCCCAACGGGGTATGAGCAGTTCTTC.